This T cell receptor beta chain originates from a study of blood T cell repertoires in COVID-19. Study as a whole: Spain, Italy and the United States supplied samples that represented acute and convalescent COVID-19. Nucleic acid was either cDNA or gDNA, and it came from T cells, B-cell-depleted T cells, or PBMCs.

Participants, 18 to 89 years old, spanned some 23 US areas. Cohort assignment relied on participant-reported clinical history. V was pared by 6 bases and J by 6 bases, with 17 bases between. The CDR3 contains 15 residues. Germline CDR1 and CDR2: LNHDA and SQIVND (reference sequence). Produced via immunoSEQ multiplex PCR; TCRdb's table is partial and in-frame only. The repertoire consists of a few hundred thousand clones, with about 80% occurring once and the leading ten covering around 4.1%. Sequencing input: PBMCs or T cells enriched from blood (not recorded which). The sequence was collected from a young man with acute COVID-19. The J gene is TRBJ2-2, the V gene TRBV19; D may be TRBD1 (5 bases). The CDR3 sequence: CASRLTAGSPGELFF. The CDR3 nucleotides are TGTGCCAGTAGACTGACAGCCGGGTCCCCCGGGGAGCTGTTTTTT.